The text below deals with one T cell receptor (beta chain). This PCR relied on a set of 60 Vbeta primers and 13 Jbeta primers. Profiled with immunoSEQ multiplex PCR; TCRdb holds only in-frame clones, not every one. The repertoire has more than 110,000 clones, around 80% of them found once; the top ten carry approximately 8.2%. The CDR3 runs 14 residues. V lost 5 bases, J lost 4 bases, and 9 bases lay in between. The V gene's germline CDR1 is MRHNA and CDR2 SNTAGT. This sample was taken from a study of cytomegalovirus exposure and HLA in healthy donors. The chain recombines TRBV6-4 with TRBJ2-6, with D possibly being TRBD2 (5 bases). This sequence was found in a woman aged 45 to 65 in good health and CMV-seropositive. What was sequenced was PBMCs. CDR3 protein: CASSRTPGANVLTF. The CDR3 region has the DNA TGTGCCAGCAGTAGGACTCCCGGGGCCAACGTCCTGACTTTC.